What follows are 20 T cell receptor beta chains derived from one specimen sequenced in a study of T cells in women clearing cervical HPV infection. Repertoires were generated with immunoSEQ multiplex PCR, while TCRdb's copy carries only in-frame clones and drops some. In total, the table holds tens of thousands of clones. The sample comprised blood buffy coat. The receptor set was obtained from a woman between 18 and 69 years old with a cervical HPV16 infection that either progressed to CIN3+ or cleared (not recorded which).

The CDR3: CAWSTPGARVSYEQYF. Incomplete CDR3 DNA: TGTGCCTGGAGTACCCCAGGGGCCCGTGTTTCCTACGAG. The V and J genes are TRBV30 and TRBJ2-7, with a weak D call TRBD1 (6 bases). Read data end 3 residues before the CDR3 end; the end is taken from the germline J gene. The V and J ends lost 2 bases and 1 base respectively, with 18 bases between them. Per the germline V gene, CDR1 is GTSNPN and CDR2 is SVGIG (reference sequence). The CDR3 has 16 residues.

Turning to this clone: The read finishes 3 residues shy of the CDR3 end, and the germline J gene is used to complete it. The gene calls are TRBV6-1 and TRBJ2-3; TRBD2 aligns across 9 bases. The V and J ends lost 1 base and 0 bases, in that order; junction bases with no gene match: 8. Germline V CDR1 and CDR2: MNHNS, SASEGT. This CDR3 has 18 amino acids. The CDR3 here is CASSEEAGGPSSTDTQYF. CDR3 bases read: TGTGCCAGCAGTGAAGAAGCGGGGGGCCCTTCCAGCACAGATACG.

In the case of this clone: The CDR3 extends 3 residues past the end of the read, so its final part is completed from the germline J gene. The chain couples TRBV5-5 to TRBJ2-5, with unresolved D. Trimming shortened V by 5 bases and J by 4 bases, and 18 bases separated the two germline ends. The germline CDR1 and CDR2 sequences are SGHKS and YYEKEE (reference sequence). The CDR3 sequence is 15 residues long. Incomplete CDR3 DNA: TGTGCCAGCAGTAGGAACATCGCCTCAGGAGAGACC. Its protein is CASSRNIASGET. The CDR3 reads in full as CASSRNIASGETQYF.

CDR3 loop: CASSLTNRVETQYF. Incomplete CDR3 DNA: TGTGCCAGCAGCTTAACCAACAGGGTAGAGACC. The rearrangement links TRBV7-9 to TRBJ2-5; the D gene is possibly TRBD1 (6 bases). The read ends 3 residues before the CDR3 terminus; that terminus is restored from the germline J gene. CDR1 SEHNR and CDR2 FQNEAQ come from the germline V gene (reference sequence). V lost 2 bases to trimming and J lost 4 bases, with 11 bases between them. The CDR3 totals 14 residues.

Note on this clone: The read falls 3 residues short of the CDR3 end, and the missing part is taken from the germline J gene. This chain joins TRBV7-9 and TRBJ2-3; 8 bases are a match to TRBD2. The CDR3 is 15 residues long. The germline gives CDR1 SEHNR, CDR2 FQNEAQ (reference sequence). The V and J ends lost 4 bases and 0 bases, in that order; junction bases with no gene match: 3. This CDR3 is CASSSGLESTDTQYF. CDR3 DNA, as far as it was read: TGTGCCAGCAGCTCGGGACTAGAAAGCACAGATACG.

Turning to this clone: With the read ending 3 residues before the CDR3 end, the germline J gene is used to fill in that end. The genes are TRBV4-1 and TRBJ2-7, with a tentative D call TRBD2 (7 bases). Germline V gene data show CDR1 as MGHRA and CDR2 as YSYEKL. The CDR3 extends over 16 amino acids. V was cut by 0 bases and J by 4 bases, with 16 bases left in between. The CDR3 loop is CASSQEGRGGRYEQYF. Partial CDR3 DNA: TGCGCCAGCAGCCAAGAAGGTAGGGGGGGTCGGTACGAG.

Notes on this clone: The DNA ends 3 residues before the CDR3 does, and the rest of the CDR3 is filled in from the germline J gene. This chain connects TRBV5-1 to TRBJ2-3; no clear D. The CDR3 contains 15 residues. With 0 bases removed from V and 4 bases from J, the gap between germline ends came to 12 bases. Germline-derived CDR1 and CDR2 are SGHRS and YFSETQ. The part of the CDR3 DNA that was read is TGCGCCAGCAGCTTGGACAGTTTATCCTCAGATACG. As protein: CASSLDSLSSDT. The entire CDR3 reads CASSLDSLSSDTQYF.

About this clone itself: The CDR3 end is not reached by the read, which stops 3 residues before it; the germline J gene fills it in. V gene TRBV19 combines with J gene TRBJ2-1; D unresolved. Trimming stripped 3 bases from V and 7 bases from J, with 7 bases between. The CDR3 covers 12 residues. From germline, CDR1 is LNHDA and CDR2 SQIVND (reference sequence). The covered CDR3 bases are TGTGCCAGTAGTATGGGCCCTAATGAG. It codes for CASSMGPNE. The CDR3 in its entirety is CASSMGPNEQFF.

Note on this clone: The read gets to within 3 residues of the CDR3 end, and the germline J gene fills in the rest. This chain links TRBV12-3 or TRBV12-4 with TRBJ1-6, with D uncertain. CDR3 size: 15 residues. The V end lost 1 base, the J end lost 8 bases, and 12 bases lay between the germline ends. CDR3 bases read: TGTGCCAGCAGTTTAGGCAGGCAAAGGGATTCACCC. Protein product: CASSLGRQRDSP. Given in full, the CDR3 is CASSLGRQRDSPLHF.

This CDR3 is CASSLPRGGATQYF. The part of the CDR3 DNA that was read is TGTGCCAGCAGCTTACCGCGGGGGGGGGCTACG. The chain links TRBV7-2 to TRBJ2-3; 9 bases are shared with TRBD2. With the read ending 3 residues before the CDR3 end, the germline J gene is used to fill in that end. The CDR3 runs to 14 residues. The V and J ends lost 2 bases and 8 bases, in that order; junction bases with no gene match: 5. Germline V CDR1 and CDR2: SGHTA, FQGNSA.

Comment on this clone: The read terminates 3 residues before the CDR3 end, so the remaining end is supplied by the germline J gene. This sequence joins TRBV11-2 and TRBJ2-1, with 8 bases identical to TRBD1. The CDR3 has 14 amino acids. Germline lookup yields CDR1 SGHAT and CDR2 FQNNGV. Unmatched junction bases numbered 4, after V lost 4 bases and J lost 5 bases. CDR3 DNA, as far as it was read: TGTGCCAGCAGCTCCCCGGGACAGGACAATGAG. This codes for CASSSPGQDNE. The whole CDR3 is CASSSPGQDNEQFF.

The CDR3 DNA, read in part, is TGTGCCAGCAGTCCCCCGGGACAGGGGAGCAATCAGCCC. This codes for CASSPPGQGSNQP. The CDR3 in full is CASSPPGQGSNQPQHF. The V gene is TRBV28, the J gene TRBJ1-5, with 10 bases lining up with TRBD1. The read falls 3 residues short of the CDR3 end, and the missing part is taken from the germline J gene. The CDR3 length is 16 residues. CDR1 MDHEN and CDR2 SYDVKM come from the germline V gene. J gave up 1 base and V 5 bases, and 5 bases lay outside the gene matches.

Concerning this clone: Sequencing ends 3 residues short of the CDR3 end; the germline J gene provides the rest. The chain employs TRBV7-9 and TRBJ1-1; 8 bases match TRBD1. CDR3 length: 13 residues. Germline assignment: CDR1 SEHNR and CDR2 FQNEAQ (reference sequence). With 5 bases clipped from V and 4 bases from J, the junction kept 3 bases outside the gene matches. The DNA read from the CDR3 is TGTGCCAGCAGCGGACAGGGTCGCACTGAA. It is translated as CASSGQGRTE. The entire CDR3 protein reads CASSGQGRTEAFF.

Concerning this clone: The read ends 3 residues before the CDR3 terminus; that terminus is restored from the germline J gene. The chain has TRBV23-1 and TRBJ1-5; possible D gene TRBD1, 6 bases. Being an ORF, TRBV23-1 has a function that is uncertain. The CDR3 has 16 amino acids. The V end was cut by 2 bases, the J end by 0 bases, with 11 bases between. The CDR3 loop reads CASSQRYRASNQPQHF. The DNA read from the CDR3 is TGCGCCAGCAGTCAAAGGTACAGGGCTAGCAATCAGCCC.

With respect to this clone: The read ends 3 residues before the CDR3 terminus; that terminus is restored from the germline J gene. V and J are TRBV6-2 or TRBV6-3 and TRBJ2-7; possible D gene TRBD2, 6 bases. Germline CDR1 reads MNHEY; CDR2 reads SVGEGT. Trimming took off 5 bases at V and 4 bases at J, with 15 bases between the two ends. The CDR3 has 14 amino acids. The CDR3 sequence is CASSDRGGRYEQYF. The covered CDR3 bases are TGTGCCAGCAGTGACCGTGGGGGGAGGTACGAG.

Comments on this clone: The CDR3 end lies 3 residues beyond the end of the read and is filled in from the germline J gene. This chain connects TRBV5-1 to TRBJ2-5, with D possibly matching TRBD2 (6 bases). V lost 4 bases to trimming and J lost 5 bases, with 15 bases between them. The CDR3 has 14 amino acids. CDR1 is SGHRS and CDR2 is YFSETQ in the germline V gene. CDR3 in amino acids: CASSDGRGEETQYF. CDR3 DNA (partial): TGCGCCAGCAGCGATGGACGCGGGGAGGAGACC.

Concerning this clone itself: The read finishes 3 residues shy of the CDR3 end, and the germline J gene is used to complete it. This chain joins TRBV5-1 and TRBJ2-7; 7 bases agree with TRBD2. CDR1 SGHRS and CDR2 YFSETQ come from the germline V gene. The CDR3 runs to 16 residues. V was pared by 0 bases and J by 5 bases, with 11 bases of the junction left unmatched. The part of the CDR3 DNA that was read is TGCGCCAGCAGCTTGGTGGCGGATAAGCGGGGACACGAG. Its protein is CASSLVADKRGHE. The CDR3 in its entirety is CASSLVADKRGHEQYF.

In regard to this clone: The read terminates 3 residues ahead of where the CDR3 ends, so the germline J gene completes it. The rearrangement joins TRBV14 to TRBJ1-1; D is possibly TRBD1 (6 bases). Germline CDR1 reads SGHDN; CDR2 reads FVKESK. V was cut by 4 bases and J by 1 base, with 13 bases left in between. This CDR3 spans 15 amino acids. CDR3 DNA (partial): TGTGCCAGCAGCCCTTGGACAGTCAAGAACACTGAA. It yields the protein CASSPWTVKNTE. The CDR3 in its entirety is CASSPWTVKNTEAFF.

Remarks on this clone: The sequenced fragment ends 3 residues before the CDR3 boundary, so the rest is inferred from the germline J gene. This chain uses TRBV5-6 with TRBJ1-1, with D tentatively TRBD1 (6 bases). CDR1 is SGHDT, CDR2 YYEEEE, per germline. The ends were cut back, 0 bases at V and 0 bases at J, with 9 bases in the middle. The CDR3 sequence is 15 residues long. The sequenced part of the CDR3 DNA is TGTGCCAGCAGCTTGGGGGGGCTCTTGAACACTGAA. As protein: CASSLGGLLNTE. The complete CDR3 reads CASSLGGLLNTEAFF. Filled out from reference TRBV5-6 and TRBJ1-1, the complete variable domain reads DAGVTQSPTHLIKTRGQQVTLRCSPKSGHDTVSWYQQALGQGPQFIFQYYEEEERQRGNFPDRFSGHQFPNYSSELNVNALLLGDSALYLCASSLGGLLNTEAFFGQGTRLTVV.

The CDR3 DNA, read in part, is TGTGCCACCCAACAGGGGGCGCCGACTGAA. Encoded protein: CATQQGAPTE. The full CDR3 protein is CATQQGAPTEAFF. This chain connects TRBV10-3 to TRBJ1-1, with 9 bases identical to TRBD1. The read gets to within 3 residues of the CDR3 end, and the germline J gene fills in the rest. Germline V gives CDR1 ENHRY, CDR2 SYGVKD. The CDR3 consists of 13 residues. V trimming: 10 bases; J trimming: 5 bases; junction bases outside the gene matches: 8.